Below are 13 T cell receptor beta chains sequenced from a single sample in a study of cytomegalovirus exposure and HLA in healthy donors. The PCR ran on 60 Vbeta and 13 Jbeta primers. Produced via immunoSEQ multiplex PCR; TCRdb's table is partial and in-frame only. Of 150,000 or so clones listed, around four fifths are singletons. Input material: PBMCs. These receptors all stem from a woman aged 25 to 39 in good health and CMV-seronegative.

V is TRBV15 and J is TRBJ2-3, with D possibly matching TRBD2 (7 bases). Germline CDR1 and CDR2: LNHNV and YYDKDF (reference sequence). There are 14 residues in the CDR3. V lost 5 bases to trimming and J lost 6 bases, with 15 bases between them. CDR3 nucleotides: TGTGCCACCAGCCCGGGGGGCGCAGGGGATACGCAGTATTTT. It specifies CATSPGGAGDTQYF.

A single count supports this clone. V is TRBV11-2 and J is TRBJ2-3; tentative D call: TRBD2 (6 bases). V lost 3 bases and J 1 base, leaving 14 bases between the germline ends. The CDR3 loop spans 16 amino acids. CDR1 and CDR2 from the germline V gene are SGHAT and FQNNGV. CDR3 in amino acids: CASSFSWGGGTDTQYF. DNA for the CDR3: TGTGCCAGCAGCTTTAGTTGGGGAGGAGGCACAGATACGCAGTATTTT. Complete variable domain (other parts from reference TRBV11-2 and TRBJ2-3): EAGVAQSPRYKIIEKRQSVAFWCNPISGHATLYWYQQILGQGPKLLIQFQNNGVVDDSQLPKDRFSAERLKGVDSTLKIQPAKLEDSAVYLCASSFSWGGGTDTQYFGPGTRLTVL.

The chain combines TRBV6-1 with TRBJ1-2; D uncertain. Germline V gene sequence: CDR1 MNHNS, CDR2 SASEGT. V gave up 5 bases and J gave up 4 bases, with 8 bases separating them. This CDR3 is built from 12 residues. Here the CDR3 DNA reads TGTGCCAGCAGTTCGGTTACCTATGGCTACACCTTC. It codes for CASSSVTYGYTF.

As regards this clone: The junction departs from the called germline gene at one end, perhaps through a read error. The chain has TRBV6-5 and TRBJ1-4; 10 bases fit TRBD1. Germline V gives CDR1 MNHEY, CDR2 SVGAGI. This CDR3 spans 14 amino acids. The chain's CDR3 is CASRPGQGNGKLFF. The CDR3 bases are TGTGCCAGCCGGCCGGGACAGGGGAATGGAAAACTGTTTTTT.

A few counts support this clone. The J gene is TRBJ1-4, the V gene TRBV6-1, with 7 bases matching TRBD1. CDR3 length: 15 residues. V lost 0 bases, J lost 8 bases, and 6 bases stayed unmatched. CDR1 and CDR2 from the germline V gene are MNHNS and SASEGT. This chain's CDR3 is CASSEAWRGLEKLFF. Written as DNA, the CDR3 is TGTGCCAGCAGTGAAGCATGGAGGGGGCTGGAAAAACTGTTTTTT.

The chain uses TRBV6-5 and TRBJ2-1; 7 bases map to TRBD1. CDR3 size: 13 residues. Unmatched junction bases numbered 5, after V lost 5 bases and J lost 7 bases. CDR1 is MNHEY, CDR2 SVGAGI, per germline. This chain's CDR3 is CASSLTGINEQFF. The DNA of the CDR3 is TGTGCCAGCAGTCTGACAGGGATAAATGAGCAGTTCTTC.

The CDR3 sequence: CASSYPGSGAFF. DNA for the CDR3: TGTGCCAGCAGTTACCCGGGGAGTGGAGCTTTCTTT. The chain is built from TRBV6-5 and TRBJ1-1; D remains unclear. The CDR3 consists of 12 residues. The V gene lost 2 bases and the J gene lost 10 bases, with 11 bases spanning the gap. Germline V lookup: CDR1 MNHEY, CDR2 SVGAGI.

The table lists this clone with a count of one. This rearrangement joins TRBV18 to TRBJ1-2, with 8 positions matching TRBD1. V was pared by 6 bases and J by 5 bases, with 5 bases of the junction left unmatched. The germline V gene encodes CDR1 KGHSH and CDR2 LQKENI. The CDR3 has 13 residues. In nucleotides, the CDR3 is TGTGCCAGCTCCTCGGGACAGGAGTATGGCTACACCTTC. It encodes CASSSGQEYGYTF.

This chain uses TRBV19 with TRBJ2-7; 10 nucleotides align to TRBD1. J lost 2 bases, V lost 5 bases, and 6 bases had no gene match. The V gene's germline CDR1 is LNHDA and CDR2 SQIVND (reference sequence). The CDR3 sequence is 15 residues long. The DNA for the CDR3 is TGTGCCAGTAGTCCCGGGACAGGGGCGACCTACGAGCAGTACTTC. Residues: CASSPGTGATYEQYF.

This chain uses TRBV7-6 with TRBJ2-3, with 11 nucleotides matching TRBD2. This CDR3 is 16 amino acids long. The V gene's germline CDR1 is SGHVS and CDR2 FNYEAQ. Trimming at V came to 3 bases and at J to 4 bases, leaving 6 bases not matched to a gene. The CDR3 DNA is TGTGCCAGCAGCTTTAGCGGGGGGGAGGTCCCAGATACGCAGTATTTT. It specifies CASSFSGGEVPDTQYF.

The CDR3 loop is CASTVGQGSNQPQHF. The CDR3 region has the DNA TGTGCCAGCACCGTCGGACAGGGGAGCAATCAGCCCCAGCATTTT. The V and J genes are TRBV6-1 and TRBJ1-5; TRBD1 agrees at 9 bases. The CDR3 spans 15 residues. CDR1 is MNHNS and CDR2 is SASEGT in the germline V gene. Trimming removed 7 bases from V and 1 base from J; junction bases left unmatched: 5.

This clone was recorded once. The V and J genes are TRBV29-1 and TRBJ2-1, with 9 bases identical to TRBD1. The V gene end was trimmed by 6 bases and the J gene end by 6 bases; junction bases not matched to a gene: 15. The germline gives CDR1 SQVTM, CDR2 ANQGSEA. The CDR3 runs to 16 residues. The CDR3 spells CSVVNLGTGTSNEQFF. The DNA of the CDR3 is TGCAGCGTCGTTAACTTAGGGACAGGGACTTCCAATGAGCAGTTCTTC.

In its sample, this clone was seen once. This sequence joins TRBV5-1 and TRBJ2-7; D call uncertain. The V and J ends lost 1 base and 0 bases respectively, with 8 bases between them. The germline V gene has CDR1 SGHRS and CDR2 YFSETQ. CDR3 length equals 14 residues. CDR3 sequence: CASSLISSSYEQYF. The CDR3 nucleotides read TGCGCCAGCAGCTTGATTTCGAGCTCCTACGAGCAGTACTTC.